These T cell receptor beta chains were read from a single sample in a study of blood T cell repertoires in COVID-19. Method: immunoSEQ multiplex PCR; TCRdb's copy keeps in-frame clones and lacks some. The data contain 300,000 to 350,000 clones, around 82% of them singletons. Sequencing used peripheral blood. The receptors were sampled from a man aged 25 to 45 with active or convalescent COVID-19. Each CDR3 is given with its conserved first and last residue. A D gene is named only where the DNA matches it firmly.

V: TRBV15
D: -
CDR3: CATSREFSNEQFF

V: TRBV5-1
D: TRBD2
CDR3: CASSPGGTTSGHEQFF

V: TRBV4-3
D: TRBD1
CDR3: CASSQQFAGQKAFF

V: TRBV5-1
D: TRBD2
CDR3: CASRSGLAGSYNEQFF

V: TRBV24-1
D: -
CDR3: CATCPPAGTYNEQFF

V: TRBV30
D: -
CDR3: CAWSGSGPKVQYF

V: TRBV30
D: -
CDR3: CAWGAGHEQYF

V: TRBV27
D: TRBD2
CDR3: CASRRLAEDTDTQYF

V: TRBV19
D: TRBD1
CDR3: CASMGTVEKLFF

V: TRBV9
D: -
CDR3: CASSGGLGMGIYEQYF

V: TRBV28
D: TRBD2
CDR3: CASSLGLAGFGGEQFF

V: TRBV4-3
D: -
CDR3: CASSRAARVASTDTQYF

V: TRBV7-2
D: -
CDR3: CASSLMSPDEQYF

V: TRBV6-5
D: TRBD2
CDR3: CASTTSKDEQFF

V: TRBV10-3
D: -
CDR3: CAISDAWGESSEAFF

V: TRBV4-2
D: TRBD1
CDR3: CASSPHQDRVGGSYNSPLHF

V: TRBV4-1
D: TRBD1
CDR3: CASRGQEDTEAFF

V: TRBV4-1
D: TRBD2
CDR3: CASSPAPSGGASRQETQYF

V: TRBV9
D: -
CDR3: CASSVEEVPGNTIYF

V: TRBV2
D: -
CDR3: CASEGTIYNEQFF

V: TRBV15
D: -
CDR3: CATSRNGRGEQYF

V: TRBV24-1
D: TRBD1
CDR3: CATSDFFGQGAYEQYF

V: TRBV28
D: TRBD1
CDR3: CASSSTGGSYEQYF